This T cell receptor beta chain was documented in a study of CD8 T cells in ankylosing spondylitis. By quantitative 5'-RACE with molecular barcodes, the TCR beta libraries were made. TCRdb used MiXCR to reprocess the 5' RACE reads, holding one entry per CDR3 protein. Of some 840,000 distinct CDR3 sequences listed, 12% were seen once; the top ten hold about 0.5%. This clonotype was found a few times. Its antigen is undetermined. Overall study findings and caveats: Disease-associated clonotypes exhibited CD8+ identity and were relatively infrequent in peripheral blood. Disease-linked clones reportedly showed significant enrichment in matched ankylosing spondylitis synovial fluid. Apparently characteristic of ankylosing spondylitis blood was a TCR beta motif (under ten highly homologous variants). Prior work had noted some motif variants in reactive arthritis blood and synovial fluid.

The CDR3 sequence is 17 residues long. V lost 0 bases and J 1 base, leaving 14 bases between the germline ends. The rearrangement uses TRBV12-3 or TRBV12-4 and TRBJ2-3, with D tentatively TRBD2 (6 bases). The sequence was obtained from a male donor with ankylosing spondylitis. The sample taken for sequencing was blood, either unsorted or a sorted T cell fraction (not recorded which). In nucleotides, the CDR3 is TGTGCCAGCAGTTTAGCGCCTCCGGGAGTTGGCACAGATACGCAGTATTTT. It is translated as CASSLAPPGVGTDTQYF.